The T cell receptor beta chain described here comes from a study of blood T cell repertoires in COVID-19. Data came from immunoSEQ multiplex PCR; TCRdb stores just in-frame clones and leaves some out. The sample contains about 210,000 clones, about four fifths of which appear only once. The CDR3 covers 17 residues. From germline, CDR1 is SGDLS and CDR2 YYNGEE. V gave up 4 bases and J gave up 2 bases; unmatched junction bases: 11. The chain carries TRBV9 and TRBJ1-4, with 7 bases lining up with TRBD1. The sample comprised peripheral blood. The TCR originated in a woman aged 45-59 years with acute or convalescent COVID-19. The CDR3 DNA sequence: TGTGCCAGCAGCTTCGGGACAGCCGGAGGGACTAATGAAAAACTGTTTTTT. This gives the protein CASSFGTAGGTNEKLFF.